This is a list of T cell receptor beta chains from one sample in a study of shared clonotypes between healthy human individuals. Data came from immunoSEQ multiplex PCR; TCRdb stores just in-frame clones and leaves some out. The sample records over 700,000 clones, just under 75% being singletons. Specimen: memory CD4+ T cells sorted from blood. These receptors were obtained from a woman aged 25 to 45 in good health. The CDR3 runs from the conserved cysteine through the conserved F or W. The order of the fields is D gene, J gene, clone size, V gene, CDR3 protein. D genes are given only for firm matches. Size is stated for part of the rows, as once, few or many counts, or as a class when the clone is expanded.

>NA|TRBJ1-1|many|TRBV10-3
CAIRGGTTEAFF
>NA|TRBJ1-3|NA|TRBV6-1
CASSPGQPNTIYF
>NA|TRBJ2-2|few|TRBV2
CASRGRASPRTGELFF
>NA|TRBJ1-5|NA|TRBV5-4
CASSLGGGTNQPQHF
>NA|TRBJ1-5|few|TRBV25-1
CASSNQEGPQHF
>TRBD1|TRBJ1-2|NA|TRBV5-1
CASSLDGTGRANYGYTF
>NA|TRBJ2-5|NA|TRBV5-4
CASSAGRKAQQETQYF
>TRBD1|TRBJ1-5|NA|TRBV18
CASSPERTGLQPQHF
>TRBD2|TRBJ2-2|NA|TRBV19
CASSKERENTGELFF
>TRBD1|TRBJ1-2|NA|TRBV19
CASSMTGRNYGYTF
>TRBD1|TRBJ1-2|few|TRBV19
CASSAGRDRANYGYTF
>TRBD2|TRBJ2-1|NA|TRBV2
CASSEGLREGNEQFF
>NA|TRBJ2-1|few|TRBV29-1
CSVGAQSDEQFF
>TRBD2|TRBJ2-1|NA|TRBV28
CASSPDTSGNNEQFF
>NA|TRBJ2-3|NA|TRBV2
CASSERGRTDTQYF
>TRBD2|TRBJ2-5|NA|TRBV28
CASSTNSGSGREETQYF
>TRBD1|TRBJ2-7|once|TRBV28
CASRGTNTGGGYEQYF
>NA|TRBJ1-2|once|TRBV20-1
CSAPRLYGYTF
>TRBD1|TRBJ2-3|NA|TRBV7-2
CASSLTGQQNTDTQYF
>NA|TRBJ2-7|NA|TRBV15
CATSRDRPGSYEQYF
>NA|TRBJ2-1|NA|TRBV4-1
CASSQYRSPNYNEQFF
>TRBD2|TRBJ2-1|NA|TRBV4-1
CASRSGSRNEQFF
>TRBD2|TRBJ2-7|NA|TRBV6-1
CASNPGGEGAREQYF
>NA|TRBJ2-7|NA|TRBV6-1
CASRGTIYEQYF
>NA|TRBJ2-4|NA|TRBV6-5
CASSYSKTLAKNIQYF
>NA|TRBJ2-1|NA|TRBV6-5
CASSSLNNEQFF
>NA|TRBJ2-7|few|TRBV6-1
CASSEAHRVTYEQYF
>TRBD1|TRBJ1-4|NA|TRBV7-9
CASSWGQGLEKLFF
>TRBD2|TRBJ2-1|once|TRBV14
CASSTGLAGGPGNEQFF